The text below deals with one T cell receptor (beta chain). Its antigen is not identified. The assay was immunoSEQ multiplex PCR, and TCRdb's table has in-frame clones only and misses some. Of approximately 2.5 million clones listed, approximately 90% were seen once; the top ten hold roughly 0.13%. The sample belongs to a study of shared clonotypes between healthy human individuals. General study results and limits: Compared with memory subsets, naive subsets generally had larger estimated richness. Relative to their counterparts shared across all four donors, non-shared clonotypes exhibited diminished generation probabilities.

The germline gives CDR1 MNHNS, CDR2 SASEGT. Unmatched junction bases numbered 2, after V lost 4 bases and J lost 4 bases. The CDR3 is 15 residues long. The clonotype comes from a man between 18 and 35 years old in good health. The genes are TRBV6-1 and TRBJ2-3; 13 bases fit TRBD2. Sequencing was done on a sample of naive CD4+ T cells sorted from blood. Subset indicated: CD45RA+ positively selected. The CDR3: CASSGTSGGPDTQYF. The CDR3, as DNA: TGTGCCAGCAGTGGGACTAGCGGGGGCCCAGATACGCAGTATTTT.